This T cell receptor beta chain is from a study of T cells in localized non-small cell lung cancer. General study findings and limits: The study linked higher blood T cell density to longer overall survival. A median of around 52 clones ranked among the top 100 in tumor appeared in adjacent lung. Peak T cell clonality was found in uninvolved adjacent lung, exceeding tumor. Sequence data derive from only one tumor region, so heterogeneity remains possible.

Turning to this clone: Its antigen is as yet unknown.

Libraries were prepared by immunoSEQ multiplex PCR; TCRdb keeps only in-frame clonotypes and omits some of them. The repertoire holds 70,000 to 100,000 clones, with under 95% as singletons. V gave up 7 bases and J gave up 3 bases; unmatched junction bases: 6. CDR1 and CDR2 from the germline V gene are SNHLY and FYNNEI. This CDR3 comprises 15 residues. The clonotype originates from a woman aged 40-69 years with stage II squamous cell lung carcinoma. The sequenced sample was PBMCs, obtained before any cancer treatment. The chain employs TRBV2 and TRBJ2-1; 10 positions agree with TRBD2. This CDR3 is CASTLGTSVYNEQFF. In nucleotides, the CDR3 is TGTGCCAGCACCTTAGGGACTAGCGTCTACAATGAGCAGTTCTTC.